This is a list of T cell receptor beta chains from one sample in a study of PD-1 and CTLA-4 blockade in melanoma. Measured with immunoSEQ multiplex PCR; TCRdb has only the in-frame clones, and not every one. The sample shows some 15,000 clones, 73% of them seen only once. Sequencing used CD8+ T cells from peripheral blood, obtained before anti-PD-1 treatment. The receptors originated from a human donor with melanoma. Both conserved end residues are part of each CDR3. Fields, in order: J gene, V gene, clone size, D gene, CDR3 protein, CDR3 DNA. The D gene is left open where the match is weak. Only part of the rows carry a size: once, few, many, or a class if the clone is expanded.

j_gene: TRBJ2-1; v_gene: TRBV5-1; abundance: NA; d_gene: TRBD1; CDR3aa: CASSPDRGSNEQFF; CDR3nt: TGCGCCAGCAGCCCTGACAGGGGGAGCAATGAGCAGTTCTTC
j_gene: TRBJ1-4; v_gene: TRBV6-5; abundance: NA; d_gene: NA; CDR3aa: CASSHRTATNEKLFF; CDR3nt: TGTGCCAGCAGTCATCGGACAGCGACTAATGAAAAACTGTTTTTT
j_gene: TRBJ2-3; v_gene: TRBV28; abundance: NA; d_gene: TRBD2; CDR3aa: CASSLITKASGGLGTQYF; CDR3nt: TGTGCCAGCAGTTTAATCACAAAGGCTAGCGGGGGGCTGGGTACGCAGTATTTT
j_gene: TRBJ2-7; v_gene: TRBV5-4; abundance: NA; d_gene: TRBD2; CDR3aa: CASSDGTSGSREQYF; CDR3nt: TGTGCCAGCAGCGATGGGACTAGCGGGAGTCGGGAGCAGTACTTC
j_gene: TRBJ1-2; v_gene: TRBV3-1/TRBV3-2; abundance: NA; d_gene: NA; CDR3aa: CASSQDRVSGYTF; CDR3nt: TGTGCCAGCAGCCAAGACAGGGTCTCTGGCTACACCTTC
j_gene: TRBJ1-5; v_gene: TRBV27; abundance: once; d_gene: NA; CDR3aa: CASSLFIGSQPQHF; CDR3nt: TGTGCCAGCAGTTTATTTATCGGGAGTCAGCCCCAGCATTTT
j_gene: TRBJ2-3; v_gene: TRBV4-2; abundance: few; d_gene: TRBD1; CDR3aa: CASSLSRTGVGDTQYF; CDR3nt: TGTGCCAGCAGCCTATCGAGGACAGGGGTTGGGGATACGCAGTATTTT
j_gene: TRBJ1-2; v_gene: TRBV15; abundance: NA; d_gene: NA; CDR3aa: CATSRESADYGYTF; CDR3nt: TGTGCCACCAGCAGAGAGTCAGCGGATTATGGCTACACCTTC
j_gene: TRBJ2-1; v_gene: TRBV27; abundance: NA; d_gene: NA; CDR3aa: CASSLGWGSYNEQFF; CDR3nt: TGTGCCAGCAGTTTAGGTTGGGGTTCGTACAATGAGCAGTTCTTC
j_gene: TRBJ2-1; v_gene: TRBV19; abundance: NA; d_gene: TRBD2; CDR3aa: CASSTLAGVEDEQFF; CDR3nt: TGTGCCAGTAGTACTTTAGCGGGAGTAGAGGATGAGCAGTTCTTC
j_gene: TRBJ2-1; v_gene: TRBV29-1; abundance: NA; d_gene: NA; CDR3aa: CSVEVTGNSYNEQFF; CDR3nt: TGCAGCGTGGAGGTAACCGGGAACTCTTACAATGAGCAGTTCTTC
j_gene: TRBJ1-1; v_gene: TRBV7-8; abundance: NA; d_gene: NA; CDR3aa: CASSPPGRPEAFF; CDR3nt: TGTGCCAGCAGCCCCCCGGGGAGGCCTGAAGCTTTCTTT
j_gene: TRBJ1-5; v_gene: TRBV6-5; abundance: NA; d_gene: NA; CDR3aa: CASSYGGGGNQPQHF; CDR3nt: TGTGCCAGCAGTTACGGTGGGGGAGGGAATCAGCCCCAGCATTTT
j_gene: TRBJ1-2; v_gene: TRBV11-1; abundance: NA; d_gene: NA; CDR3aa: CASSPSEGVNYGYTF; CDR3nt: TGTGCCAGCAGCCCCTCTGAGGGGGTTAACTATGGCTACACCTTC
j_gene: TRBJ1-1; v_gene: TRBV9; abundance: NA; d_gene: NA; CDR3aa: CASSLQGLKANTEAFF; CDR3nt: TGTGCCAGCAGCCTACAGGGCCTGAAGGCGAACACTGAAGCTTTCTTT
j_gene: TRBJ2-7; v_gene: TRBV7-2; abundance: NA; d_gene: TRBD2; CDR3aa: CASSYTSGGGYEQYF; CDR3nt: TGTGCCAGCAGCTACACTAGCGGGGGAGGCTACGAGCAGTACTTC
j_gene: TRBJ2-7; v_gene: TRBV15; abundance: NA; d_gene: TRBD1; CDR3aa: CATSRDRTGGKDEQYF; CDR3nt: TGTGCCACCAGCAGAGATAGGACAGGGGGCAAGGACGAGCAGTACTTC
j_gene: TRBJ1-1; v_gene: TRBV12-3/TRBV12-4; abundance: NA; d_gene: NA; CDR3aa: CASSSPTEAFF; CDR3nt: TGTGCCAGCAGTTCCCCCACTGAAGCTTTCTTT
j_gene: TRBJ2-5; v_gene: TRBV2; abundance: NA; d_gene: NA; CDR3aa: CASKEVRGTQYF; CDR3nt: TGTGCCAGCAAGGAGGTTAGGGGGACCCAGTACTTC
j_gene: TRBJ1-2; v_gene: TRBV7-8; abundance: medium-sized; d_gene: TRBD1; CDR3aa: CASSLGQGAGYGYTF; CDR3nt: TGTGCCAGCAGCTTGGGACAGGGGGCGGGCTATGGCTACACCTTC
j_gene: TRBJ2-1; v_gene: TRBV6-1; abundance: once; d_gene: NA; CDR3aa: CASSDLATSSYNEQFF; CDR3nt: TGTGCCAGCAGTGATCTAGCGACCAGCTCCTACAATGAGCAGTTCTTC
j_gene: TRBJ2-7; v_gene: TRBV5-6; abundance: NA; d_gene: NA; CDR3aa: CASSFKRSVAYEQYF; CDR3nt: TGTGCCAGCAGCTTTAAGAGGAGCGTCGCCTACGAGCAGTACTTC
j_gene: TRBJ1-2; v_gene: TRBV15; abundance: once; d_gene: TRBD1; CDR3aa: CATSTRQGGSGYTF; CDR3nt: TGTGCCACCAGCACCAGACAGGGGGGAAGTGGCTACACCTTC
j_gene: TRBJ2-3; v_gene: TRBV29-1; abundance: NA; d_gene: NA; CDR3aa: CSVEIPLPGLDTDTQYF; CDR3nt: TGCAGCGTTGAAATTCCTCTACCGGGACTTGACACAGATACGCAGTATTTT
j_gene: TRBJ1-5; v_gene: TRBV2; abundance: NA; d_gene: NA; CDR3aa: CASSGMGGRQPQHF; CDR3nt: TGTGCCAGCAGCGGGATGGGTGGAAGGCAGCCCCAGCATTTT
j_gene: TRBJ1-1; v_gene: TRBV7-9; abundance: NA; d_gene: NA; CDR3aa: CASSSILNTEAFF; CDR3nt: TGTGCCAGCAGCTCAATATTGAACACTGAAGCTTTCTTT
j_gene: TRBJ1-2; v_gene: TRBV9; abundance: once; d_gene: NA; CDR3aa: CASSVSGSDGYTF; CDR3nt: TGTGCCAGCAGCGTATCCGGTTCGGATGGCTACACCTTC
j_gene: TRBJ2-7; v_gene: TRBV11-3; abundance: NA; d_gene: NA; CDR3aa: CASSPDSFYEQYF; CDR3nt: TGTGCCAGCAGCCCGGACAGCTTCTACGAGCAGTACTTC
j_gene: TRBJ1-1; v_gene: TRBV11-2; abundance: medium-sized; d_gene: TRBD1; CDR3aa: CASSPGGSNTEAFF; CDR3nt: TGTGCCAGCAGCCCAGGGGGCTCAAACACTGAAGCTTTCTTT
j_gene: TRBJ2-3; v_gene: TRBV27; abundance: NA; d_gene: NA; CDR3aa: CASSLRYAASTDTQYF; CDR3nt: TGTGCCAGCAGTTTACGGTACGCGGCTAGCACAGATACGCAGTATTTT
j_gene: TRBJ2-1; v_gene: TRBV14; abundance: NA; d_gene: TRBD2; CDR3aa: CASSLGLATTYNEQFF; CDR3nt: TGTGCCAGCAGCCTCGGACTAGCCACCACCTACAATGAGCAGTTCTTC
j_gene: TRBJ2-7; v_gene: TRBV27; abundance: once; d_gene: NA; CDR3aa: CASSLGRAYEQYF; CDR3nt: TGTGCCAGCAGCCTCGGACGAGCCTACGAGCAGTACTTC
j_gene: TRBJ2-1; v_gene: TRBV6-2/TRBV6-3; abundance: NA; d_gene: TRBD2; CDR3aa: CASSYPLAGGPSYNEQFF; CDR3nt: TGTGCCAGCAGTTACCCCCTTGCGGGAGGGCCCTCCTACAATGAGCAGTTCTTC
j_gene: TRBJ1-2; v_gene: TRBV30; abundance: NA; d_gene: NA; CDR3aa: CAWSVRGTRLNPNYGYTF; CDR3nt: TGTGCCTGGAGTGTACGGGGGACGCGTTTGAACCCTAACTATGGCTACACCTTC
j_gene: TRBJ1-3; v_gene: TRBV13; abundance: NA; d_gene: NA; CDR3aa: CASSPQRHSGNTIYF; CDR3nt: TGTGCCAGCAGCCCTCAAAGGCACTCTGGAAACACCATATATTTT
j_gene: TRBJ1-2; v_gene: TRBV9; abundance: NA; d_gene: NA; CDR3aa: CASSVDINYGYTF; CDR3nt: TGTGCCAGCAGCGTCGACATTAACTATGGCTACACCTTC
j_gene: TRBJ2-7; v_gene: TRBV7-9; abundance: NA; d_gene: NA; CDR3aa: CASSLANRVYEQYF; CDR3nt: TGTGCCAGCAGCTTAGCGAACAGGGTTTACGAGCAGTACTTC
j_gene: TRBJ2-1; v_gene: TRBV30; abundance: few; d_gene: TRBD2; CDR3aa: CAWSGLADNEQFF; CDR3nt: TGTGCCTGGTCAGGACTAGCAGACAATGAGCAGTTCTTC
j_gene: TRBJ2-7; v_gene: TRBV19; abundance: NA; d_gene: TRBD1; CDR3aa: CATGYRGLAYEQYF; CDR3nt: TGTGCCACTGGATACAGGGGGCTTGCCTACGAGCAGTACTTC
j_gene: TRBJ1-4; v_gene: TRBV2; abundance: NA; d_gene: NA; CDR3aa: CASSLDYRHEKLFF; CDR3nt: TGTGCCAGCAGCTTGGACTATCGCCATGAAAAACTGTTTTTT
j_gene: TRBJ2-7; v_gene: TRBV7-9; abundance: few; d_gene: NA; CDR3aa: CASSLRDASTAFEQYF; CDR3nt: TGTGCCAGCAGCTTGCGGGACGCTAGCACGGCCTTCGAGCAGTACTTC
j_gene: TRBJ1-3; v_gene: TRBV30; abundance: NA; d_gene: TRBD1; CDR3aa: CAWSVDRATGNTIYF; CDR3nt: TGTGCCTGGAGTGTAGACAGGGCAACTGGAAACACCATATATTTT
j_gene: TRBJ2-1; v_gene: TRBV7-9; abundance: NA; d_gene: TRBD1; CDR3aa: CASSLEVGTGSYEQFF; CDR3nt: TGTGCCAGCAGCTTAGAGGTGGGGACAGGGTCTTATGAGCAGTTCTTC
j_gene: TRBJ1-1; v_gene: TRBV27; abundance: NA; d_gene: NA; CDR3aa: CASSLGSPPIYPGTEAFF; CDR3nt: TGTGCCAGCAGTTTAGGCAGCCCACCAATTTACCCCGGCACTGAAGCTTTCTTT
j_gene: TRBJ2-5; v_gene: TRBV4-1; abundance: NA; d_gene: TRBD1; CDR3aa: CASSQGQGEKETQYF; CDR3nt: TGCGCCAGCAGCCAAGGGCAGGGGGAAAAAGAGACCCAGTACTTC
j_gene: TRBJ2-1; v_gene: TRBV27; abundance: NA; d_gene: TRBD2; CDR3aa: CASSLSAGGLSEQFF; CDR3nt: TGTGCCAGCAGTTTATCAGCGGGAGGGCTTAGTGAGCAGTTCTTC
j_gene: TRBJ1-1; v_gene: TRBV7-9; abundance: NA; d_gene: NA; CDR3aa: CASSLALGEEAFF; CDR3nt: TGTGCCAGCAGCTTAGCGCTGGGGGAGGAGGCTTTCTTT
j_gene: TRBJ1-2; v_gene: TRBV7-9; abundance: NA; d_gene: NA; CDR3aa: CASSLDRVLYGYTF; CDR3nt: TGTGCCAGCAGCTTAGACAGGGTTCTCTATGGCTACACCTTC
j_gene: TRBJ1-6; v_gene: TRBV5-1; abundance: NA; d_gene: NA; CDR3aa: CASSLNPVGSPLHF; CDR3nt: TGCGCCAGCAGCTTGAACCCCGTCGGCTCACCCCTCCACTTT
j_gene: TRBJ2-7; v_gene: TRBV6-5; abundance: NA; d_gene: NA; CDR3aa: CASSYGDEQYF; CDR3nt: TGTGCCAGCAGTTACGGGGACGAGCAGTACTTC
j_gene: TRBJ1-4; v_gene: TRBV9; abundance: NA; d_gene: NA; CDR3aa: CASSGRTDSNEKLFF; CDR3nt: TGTGCCAGCAGCGGAAGGACAGACTCTAATGAAAAACTGTTTTTT
j_gene: TRBJ1-1; v_gene: TRBV7-9; abundance: NA; d_gene: TRBD1; CDR3aa: CASSPRDRGENTEAFF; CDR3nt: TGTGCCAGCAGCCCAAGGGACAGGGGGGAGAACACTGAAGCTTTCTTT
j_gene: TRBJ2-3; v_gene: TRBV10-1; abundance: few; d_gene: NA; CDR3aa: CASGTVDTDTQYF; CDR3nt: TGCGCCAGCGGTACGGTTGACACAGATACGCAGTATTTT